The 21 T cell receptor beta chains presented below share a single source sample, sequenced in a study of blood T cell repertoires in COVID-19. Method: immunoSEQ multiplex PCR; TCRdb's copy keeps in-frame clones and lacks some. The data hold 350,000 to 550,000 clones, with over 75% observed a single time. The sequenced sample consisted of PBMCs or T cells enriched from blood (not recorded which). The source is a man aged 25 to 45 who had recovered from COVID-19.

The rearrangement joins TRBV7-9 to TRBJ1-1; no firm D call. The germline V gene has CDR1 SEHNR and CDR2 FQNEAQ (reference sequence). V dropped 5 bases and J dropped 1 base, with 14 bases sitting between them. The CDR3 totals 15 residues. CDR3 sequence (DNA): TGTGCCAGCAGCACCCTAGGACTCAAGAACACTGAAGCTTTCTTT. As protein: CASSTLGLKNTEAFF.

The chain is built from TRBV19 and TRBJ2-7, with D possibly matching TRBD1 (5 bases). CDR3 length equals 13 residues. Germline V gene lookup returns CDR1 LNHDA and CDR2 SQIVND (reference sequence). The V end lost 8 bases, the J end lost 1 base, and 12 bases lay between the germline ends. Here the CDR3 reads CASGQGGSYEQYF. CDR3 coding DNA: TGTGCCAGTGGGCAGGGCGGATCCTACGAGCAGTACTTC.

This clone was counted a single time. V gene TRBV28 combines with J gene TRBJ2-7; 10 positions agree with TRBD1. Germline CDR1 reads MDHEN; CDR2 reads SYDVKM. The J segment lost 1 base and the V segment lost 4 bases, leaving 4 bases of the junction unmatched. The CDR3 runs 15 residues. The CDR3 DNA reads as TGTGCCAGCAGTTCACCGGACAGGGGGTCCTACGAGCAGTACTTC. Amino acid sequence: CASSSPDRGSYEQYF.

The chain couples TRBV24-1 to TRBJ2-1; perhaps TRBD1 as D (6 bases). The length of the CDR3 is 15 residues. Trimming took 3 bases from V and 9 from J, leaving 17 bases between them. Germline CDR1 and CDR2: KGHDR and SFDVKD. In nucleotides, the CDR3 is TGTGCCACCAGTGATCCTCGGGACATTAAGCTTGAGCAGTTCTTC. Protein sequence: CATSDPRDIKLEQFF.

In nucleotides, the CDR3 is TGTGCCAGCTCACCACCGTGGGGAGTGGGCACTGAAGCTTTCTTT. It is translated as CASSPPWGVGTEAFF. This chain connects TRBV18 to TRBJ1-1; D uncertain. The CDR3 runs to 15 residues. Germline V gives CDR1 KGHSH, CDR2 LQKENI. V dropped 0 bases and J dropped 4 bases, with 12 bases sitting between them.

The chain is built from TRBV11-2 and TRBJ1-5; tentative D call: TRBD1 (5 bases). Per germline, CDR1 SGHAT and CDR2 FQNNGV. The CDR3 covers 15 residues. V dropped 0 bases and J dropped 0 bases, with 6 bases sitting between them. DNA for the CDR3: TGTGCCAGCAGCTTAGAAGGGGTTAGCAATCAGCCCCAGCATTTT. Residues: CASSLEGVSNQPQHF.

The rearrangement joins TRBV30 to TRBJ1-1; the match to TRBD1 covers 10 bases. The germline CDR1 and CDR2 sequences are GTSNPN and SVGIG (reference sequence). The CDR3 is 14 residues long. Trimming took 3 bases from V and 6 from J; bases not matched to a gene: 7. CDR3 sequence (DNA): TGTGCCTGGAGAAGACAGGGGGCTGGGGCTGAAGCTTTCTTT. Translation: CAWRRQGAGAEAFF.

The CDR3 region has the DNA TGTGCCAGCAGCATCAGGGTAACTCAGCCCCAGCATTTT. This encodes CASSIRVTQPQHF. The V and J genes are TRBV21-1 and TRBJ1-5; TRBD1 was called by the table and not checked on the DNA. TRBV21-1 is described as a pseudogene. This CDR3 region has 13 residues.

This clone was recorded only once. The CDR3 is CATSGQGGEQYF. The DNA of the CDR3 is TGTGCCACCAGTGGGCAGGGGGGTGAGCAGTACTTC. The chain has TRBV24-1 and TRBJ2-7, with D maybe TRBD1 (7 bases). The CDR3 is made up of 12 amino acids. Trimming stripped 5 bases from V and 7 bases from J, with 11 bases between. In germline, CDR1 is KGHDR, CDR2 SFDVKD.

V and J are TRBV5-6 and TRBJ2-5; 8 nucleotides align to TRBD1. The V and J ends lost 3 bases and 2 bases, in that order; junction bases with no gene match: 9. Germline V lookup: CDR1 SGHDT, CDR2 YYEEEE. The CDR3 runs 16 residues. The chain's CDR3 is CASSSPHRDRQETQYF. CDR3 nucleotides: TGTGCCAGCAGCTCGCCGCACCGGGACAGGCAAGAGACCCAGTACTTC.

Turning to this clone: The same CDR3 also results from other DNA sequences found in this sample. The chain combines TRBV5-1 with TRBJ2-2; D uncertain. From germline, CDR1 is SGHRS and CDR2 YFSETQ. V was clipped by 0 bases and J by 0 bases, with 6 bases between them. The CDR3 runs 15 residues. CDR3 in DNA: TGCGCCAGCAGCTTGGGAGGCGCGAACACCGGGGAGCTGTTTTTT. Its protein product is CASSLGGANTGELFF.

The chain joins TRBV3-1 (or the pseudogene TRBV3-2) to TRBJ1-5; D is unresolved. The CDR3 runs 14 residues. V was trimmed by 4 bases and J by 1 base, leaving 8 bases between them. CDR1 is LGHDT and CDR2 is YNNKEL in the germline V gene (reference sequence). The CDR3 bases are TGTGCCAGCAGCCTGGGCAGAAGCAATCAGCCCCAGCATTTT. It yields the protein CASSLGRSNQPQHF.

The chain joins TRBV10-3 to TRBJ2-7, with 10 bases that match TRBD1. Germline V lookup: CDR1 ENHRY, CDR2 SYGVKD. The ends lost 7 bases at V and 1 base at J; junction bases unmatched: 4. The CDR3 runs to 14 residues. The CDR3 sequence: CAIKRTGGSYEQYF. CDR3 in DNA: TGTGCCATCAAGCGGACAGGGGGGTCCTACGAGCAGTACTTC.

This chain connects TRBV27 to TRBJ2-1, with 8 bases identical to TRBD1. V was pared by 8 bases and J by 9 bases, with 15 bases of the junction left unmatched. The CDR3 spans 15 residues. The germline V gene has CDR1 MNHEY and CDR2 SMNVEV (reference sequence). This chain's CDR3 is CASPKQDRVMGEQFF. The CDR3 region has the DNA TGTGCCAGCCCCAAGCAGGACAGGGTTATGGGTGAGCAGTTCTTC.

The rearrangement links TRBV11-2 to TRBJ2-2; no clear D gene. The CDR3 extends over 17 amino acids. The germline V and J ends were trimmed by 1 base and 6 bases, with 18 bases remaining between them. Germline CDR1 and CDR2: SGHAT and FQNNGV. As DNA, the CDR3 is TGTGCCAGCAGCTTAGTTCCCCTCAGTGTTGGTTCCGGGGAGCTGTTTTTT. The encoded protein is CASSLVPLSVGSGELFF.

The chain is built from TRBV7-9 and TRBJ2-5; a weak D match, TRBD1 (5 bases). Germline CDR1 SEHNR, CDR2 FQNEAQ (reference sequence). Between the trimmed V and J ends, which lost 1 base and 6 bases, there was a span of 9 bases. The CDR3 runs 13 residues. The CDR3 sequence: CASSLEQVKTQYF. In DNA form, the CDR3 reads TGTGCCAGCAGCTTAGAACAGGTTAAGACCCAGTACTTC.

The chain employs TRBV28 and TRBJ2-7; TRBD1 matches at 10 bases. V was pared by 2 bases and J by 5 bases, with 27 bases of the junction left unmatched. The CDR3 sequence is 22 residues long. Germline V gives CDR1 MDHEN, CDR2 SYDVKM. Written as DNA, the CDR3 is TGTGCCAGCAGTTTACTACCCTGGACAGGGGGATCTAGAGGGGCTACCAACGACGAGCAGTACTTC. It yields the protein CASSLLPWTGGSRGATNDEQYF.

V is TRBV9 and J is TRBJ2-3, with a possible D match to TRBD2 (6 bases). V shed 5 bases and J shed 1 base, with 17 bases lying between them. Germline lookup yields CDR1 SGDLS and CDR2 YYNGEE. This CDR3 is 16 amino acids long. The CDR3 loop reads CASRPGTGEGTDTQYF. The CDR3 DNA follows: TGTGCCAGCAGGCCCGGGACTGGGGAAGGCACAGATACGCAGTATTTT.

Notes on this clone: At one boundary the junction diverges from the germline segment, which might be a read error. The rearrangement joins TRBV27 to TRBJ1-4, with 7 bases lining up with TRBD1. CDR3 length: 14 amino acids. Germline-derived CDR1 and CDR2 are MNHEY and SMNVEV (reference sequence). The CDR3 sequence is CASRLEGAGEKLFF. The CDR3 nucleotides are TGTGCCAGCCGTTTGGAGGGGGCAGGGGAAAAACTGTTTTTT. The full variable domain, in which reference TRBV27 and TRBJ1-4 provide the parts outside the CDR3, is EAQVTQNPRYLITVTGKKLTVTCSQNMNHEYMSWYRQDPGLGLRQIYYSMNVEVTDKGDVPEGYKVSRKEKRNFPLILESPSPNQTSLYFCASRLEGAGEKLFFGSGTQLSVL.

V usage is TRBV4-1 and J usage is TRBJ2-7; TRBD1 is a possible D gene (6 bases). The germline V gene encodes CDR1 MGHRA and CDR2 YSYEKL. The CDR3 loop spans 16 amino acids. Trimming removed 3 bases at V and 6 bases at J, with 21 bases between. The CDR3 protein is CASSQPPLQGLAEQYF. The CDR3 DNA reads as TGCGCCAGCAGCCAGCCCCCGTTGCAGGGGTTGGCCGAGCAGTACTTC.

The V gene is TRBV3-1 (or the pseudogene TRBV3-2), the J gene TRBJ1-1; D unresolved. V was shortened by 4 bases and J by 7 bases, with 13 bases between the two germline ends. The CDR3 contains 13 residues. Germline V gene lookup returns CDR1 LGHDT and CDR2 YNNKEL (reference sequence). The CDR3 protein is CASSLSTSFEAFF. As DNA, the CDR3 is TGTGCCAGCAGCCTAAGCACTTCATTTGAAGCTTTCTTT.